This T cell receptor beta chain was recorded in a study of blood T cell repertoires in COVID-19. Study-level background: Specimens from acute and convalescent COVID-19 originated in the United States, Italy and Spain.

Germline CDR1 SGHVS, CDR2 FQNEAQ. Trimming at V came to 1 base and at J to 1 base, leaving 6 bases not matched to a gene. This CDR3 spans 18 amino acids. Participants had their cohort set by participant-reported clinical history. Either two negative PCRs, clearance, or symptom resolution qualified Cohort 3 donors as recovered. As processed by the authors: Estimation of nucleated cell counts relied on the amplification of reference gene primers. Only in-frame clones appear in the TCRdb table, and some are missing; sequencing was by immunoSEQ multiplex PCR. From that table come the V and J calls and clone size; the DNA was used to work out D and trimming. The table shows around 400,000 clones, with nearly 90% occurring only once.

Sequenced material: PBMCs or T cells enriched from blood (not recorded which). V and J are TRBV7-8 and TRBJ2-2; 10 bases map to TRBD1. The clonotype originates from a woman younger than 45 who had recovered from COVID-19. CDR3 sequence reads: CASSLVGQGGWNTGELFF. The CDR3 DNA follows: TGTGCCAGCAGCTTAGTTGGACAGGGGGGTTGGAACACCGGGGAGCTGTTTTTT.